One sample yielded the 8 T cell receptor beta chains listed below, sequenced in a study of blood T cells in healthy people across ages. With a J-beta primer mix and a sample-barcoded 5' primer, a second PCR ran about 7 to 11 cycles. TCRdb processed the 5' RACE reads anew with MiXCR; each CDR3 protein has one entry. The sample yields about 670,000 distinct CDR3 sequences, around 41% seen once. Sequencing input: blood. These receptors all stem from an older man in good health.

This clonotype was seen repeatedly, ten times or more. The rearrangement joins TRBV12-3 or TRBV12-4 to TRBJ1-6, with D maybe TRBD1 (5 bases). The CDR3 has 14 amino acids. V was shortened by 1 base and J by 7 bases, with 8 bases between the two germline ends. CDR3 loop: CASSLDRTNSPLHF. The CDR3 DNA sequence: TGTGCCAGCAGTTTAGACAGGACCAATTCACCCCTCCACTTT.

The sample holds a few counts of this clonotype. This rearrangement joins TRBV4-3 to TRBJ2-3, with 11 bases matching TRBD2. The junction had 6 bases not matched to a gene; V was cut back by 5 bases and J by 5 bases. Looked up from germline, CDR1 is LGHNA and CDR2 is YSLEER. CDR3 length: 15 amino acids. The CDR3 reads CASSSTSGTGDTQYF. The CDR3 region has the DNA TGCGCCAGCAGCTCGACTAGCGGGACGGGAGATACGCAGTATTTT.

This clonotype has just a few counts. CDR3 protein: CASSKTPGQRVQNIQYF. The CDR3 DNA reads TGTGCCAGCAGTAAGACCCCGGGACAGCGAGTCCAAAACATTCAGTACTTC. J is TRBJ2-4 and V is TRBV6-1, with 7 bases that match TRBD1. The trim removed 5 bases at V and 5 bases at J, leaving 15 bases unmatched. The CDR3 length is 17 residues. Per the germline V gene, CDR1 is MNHNS and CDR2 is SASEGT.

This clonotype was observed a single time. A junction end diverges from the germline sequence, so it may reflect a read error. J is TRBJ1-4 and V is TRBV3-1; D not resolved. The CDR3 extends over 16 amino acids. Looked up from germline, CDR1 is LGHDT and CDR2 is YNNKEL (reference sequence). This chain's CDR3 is CASSQYRRSTTEKLFF. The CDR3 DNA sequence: TGTGCCAGCAGCCAGTACCGGAGATCGACTACTGAAAAACTGTTTTTT.

The chain's CDR3 is CASSLDARASNQPQHF. The CDR3 DNA sequence: TGTGCCAGCAGCTTAGATGCCAGGGCTAGCAATCAGCCCCAGCATTTT. The chain employs TRBV7-2 and TRBJ1-5; possibly TRBD1 for D (5 bases). Germline CDR1 reads SGHTA; CDR2 reads FQGNSA. Between the trimmed V and J ends, which lost 1 base and 0 bases, there was a span of 10 bases. The CDR3 totals 16 residues.

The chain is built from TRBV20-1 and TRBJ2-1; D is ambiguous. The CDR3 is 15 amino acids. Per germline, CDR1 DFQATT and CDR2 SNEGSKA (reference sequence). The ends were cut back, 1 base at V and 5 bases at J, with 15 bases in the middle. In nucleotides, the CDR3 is TGCAGTGCTAGAGTGGGTGGCAGCCCAAACAATGAGCAGTTCTTC. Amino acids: CSARVGGSPNNEQFF.

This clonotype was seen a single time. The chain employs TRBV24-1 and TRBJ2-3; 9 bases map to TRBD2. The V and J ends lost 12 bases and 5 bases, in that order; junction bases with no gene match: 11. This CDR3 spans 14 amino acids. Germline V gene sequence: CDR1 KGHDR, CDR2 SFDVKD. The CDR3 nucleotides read TGTGCCGTTCGGGGTAGCGGGGGTATAGATACGCAGTATTTT. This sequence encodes CAVRGSGGIDTQYF.

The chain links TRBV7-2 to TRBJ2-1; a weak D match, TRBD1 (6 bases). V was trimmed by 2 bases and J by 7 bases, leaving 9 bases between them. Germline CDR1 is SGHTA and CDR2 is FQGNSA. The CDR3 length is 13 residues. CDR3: CASSLTGHNEQFF. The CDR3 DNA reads TGTGCCAGCAGCTTAACAGGGCATAATGAGCAGTTCTTC.